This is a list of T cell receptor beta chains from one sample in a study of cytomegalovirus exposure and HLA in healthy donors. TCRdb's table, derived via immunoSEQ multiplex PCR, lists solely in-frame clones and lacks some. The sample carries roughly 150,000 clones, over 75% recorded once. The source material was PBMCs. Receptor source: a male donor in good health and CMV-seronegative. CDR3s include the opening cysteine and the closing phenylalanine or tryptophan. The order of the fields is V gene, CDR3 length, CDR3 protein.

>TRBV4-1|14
CASSHQQGSYEQYF
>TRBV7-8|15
CASSLQVRSYNEQFF
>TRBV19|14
CASSSSGFHNEQFF
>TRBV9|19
CASSVSKAGTQSSYNEQFF
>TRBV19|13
CASSSGTSGTQYF
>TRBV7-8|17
CASSLFAGIYSNQPQHF
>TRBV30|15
CAWRRKGSGLAEAFF
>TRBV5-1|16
CASSLDPSGGSGPQHF
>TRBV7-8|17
CASSWPGTGGNTGELFF
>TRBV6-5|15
CASSSTGTGVHGYTF
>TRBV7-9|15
CASSLESWAGGGYTF
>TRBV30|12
CAWQGAADTQYF
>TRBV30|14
CAWNKQGTGETQYF
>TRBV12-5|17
CASGLLSSGGWPDTQYF
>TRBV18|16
CASSPIRGHVRNEQFF
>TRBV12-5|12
CASGPNTGELFF
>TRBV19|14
CASSPTGNNSPLHF
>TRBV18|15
CASSPPGQPGLWVFF
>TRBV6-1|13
CASKGGSGNTIYF
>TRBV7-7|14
CASSPDRLNTEAFF
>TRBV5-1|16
CASSLEPGSNTGELFF
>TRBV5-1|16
CASSLVGQSYNSPLHF
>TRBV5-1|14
CASSLASVNTEAFF
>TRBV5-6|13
CASSWDKQETQYF
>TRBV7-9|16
CASSQTQGAGTGELFF
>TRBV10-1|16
CASSEGGRGISDTQYF
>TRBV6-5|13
CASSPTGLETQYF
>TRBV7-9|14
CASSSVGSTDTQYF
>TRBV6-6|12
CASSLLQGEPFF
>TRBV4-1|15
CASSQIGTGGTGYTF
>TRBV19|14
CAPAGAYGNQPQHF
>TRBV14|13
CASRASGGPEAFF
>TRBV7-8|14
CASSSDRLISPLHF
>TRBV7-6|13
CASSLDRNQPQHF
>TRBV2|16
CASGAAALAGGNEQFF
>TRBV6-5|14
CATLRGPGTGELFF
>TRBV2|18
CASSEGGRRGSYNSPLHF
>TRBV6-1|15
CASSDRAGMNTEAFF
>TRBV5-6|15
CASTLGVYMNTEAFF
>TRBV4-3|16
CASSQYNGLMNTEAFF